This T cell receptor beta chain was found in a study of blood T cell repertoires in COVID-19. Assay: immunoSEQ multiplex PCR; the TCRdb copy retains only in-frame clones and omits some. The sample has fewer than 60,000 clones, about 87% seen once. The CDR3 is 16 residues long. Germline values: CDR1 SGHDN, CDR2 FVKESK. V shed 2 bases and J shed 1 base, with 11 bases lying between them. This clonotype was sampled from a woman aged 60-75 years with COVID-19, enrolled during active disease. Sequencing was carried out using peripheral blood. The chain carries TRBV14 and TRBJ2-2, with a possible D match to TRBD2 (5 bases). The CDR3 region has the DNA TGTGCCAGCAGCCAACAACCTAGCCGGAACACCGGGGAGCTGTTTTTT. Protein product: CASSQQPSRNTGELFF.